One sample yielded the 18 T cell receptor beta chains listed below, sequenced in a study of cytomegalovirus exposure and HLA in healthy donors. PCR was performed using 60 Vbeta and 13 Jbeta primers. Method: immunoSEQ multiplex PCR; TCRdb's copy keeps in-frame clones and lacks some. Of roughly 49,000 clones in the sample, around 73% were seen once. Sequencing used PBMCs. The receptors derive from a woman aged 40 to 50 in good health and CMV-seropositive.

The chain recombines TRBV18 with TRBJ2-7, with D possibly TRBD1 on 5 matching bases. Trimming left V 3 bases short and J 3 bases short, with 12 bases between. Germline-derived CDR1 and CDR2 are KGHSH and LQKENI. The CDR3 extends over 14 amino acids. The CDR3 is CASSPTDGRYEQYF. The CDR3, as DNA: TGTGCCAGCTCACCGACAGATGGTCGCTACGAGCAGTACTTC.

This rearrangement joins TRBV28 to TRBJ2-7; 8 positions match TRBD1. Germline V gives CDR1 MDHEN, CDR2 SYDVKM. The CDR3 is 13 amino acids. V was clipped by 5 bases and J by 6 bases; unmatched bases: 6. CDR3 nucleotide sequence: TGTGCCAGCAGTACCCCGGACAGGGTCGAGCAGTACTTC. Translation gives CASSTPDRVEQYF.

The rearrangement links TRBV9 to TRBJ2-2, with 10 bases that match TRBD2. The length of the CDR3 is 16 residues. V dropped 2 bases and J dropped 7; count of bases not matched to a gene: 8. Looked up from germline, CDR1 is SGDLS and CDR2 is YYNGEE. DNA for the CDR3: TGTGCCAGCAGCGTTAGGAGCGGGGGGGCCCTCGGGGAGCTGTTTTTT. Translation gives CASSVRSGGALGELFF.

The J gene is TRBJ2-5, the V gene TRBV9; TRBD2 aligns across 7 bases. The germline CDR1 and CDR2 sequences are SGDLS and YYNGEE. The CDR3 has 15 amino acids. J was trimmed by 2 bases and V by 4 bases; bases with no gene match: 8. The CDR3 loop reads CASSPHGGNQETQYF. The CDR3 coding sequence is TGTGCCAGCAGCCCCCACGGGGGGAATCAAGAGACCCAGTACTTC.

The chain couples TRBV11-3 to TRBJ2-7; no firm D call. V lost 11 bases and J lost 7, with 18 bases in between. Germline-derived CDR1 and CDR2 are SGHNT and YENEEA. The CDR3 extends over 12 amino acids. The CDR3 is CAHFATFREQYF. The CDR3 nucleotides read TGTGCCCACTTCGCTACCTTTCGGGAGCAGTACTTC.

The chain employs TRBV7-9 and TRBJ2-2; TRBD2 is a possible D gene (5 bases). V was pared by 6 bases and J by 0 bases, with 11 bases between. Germline loops: CDR1 SEHNR, CDR2 FQNEAQ (reference sequence). The CDR3 is made up of 15 amino acids. The CDR3: CASRGSIANTGELFF. As DNA, the CDR3 is TGTGCCAGCAGGGGGAGCATCGCGAACACCGGGGAGCTGTTTTTT.

The J gene is TRBJ2-2, the V gene TRBV29-1; D remains ambiguous. The germline CDR1 and CDR2 sequences are SQVTM and ANQGSEA. Trimming pared 5 bases from V and 5 bases from J, leaving 15 bases between. The CDR3 covers 14 residues. The CDR3 loop is CSVKTQGETGELFF. The DNA for the CDR3 is TGCAGCGTTAAGACACAAGGCGAAACCGGGGAGCTGTTTTTT.

V usage is TRBV7-2 and J usage is TRBJ1-2; the match to TRBD1 covers 9 bases. The germline CDR1 and CDR2 sequences are SGHTA and FQGNSA. The CDR3 sequence is 15 residues long. V shed 5 bases, J shed 3 bases, and the junction held 7 bases outside the gene matches. CDR3 sequence reads: CASSTPRTGDYGYTF. In DNA, the CDR3 is TGTGCCAGCAGCACTCCAAGGACAGGGGACTATGGCTACACCTTC.

J is TRBJ1-1 and V is TRBV19, with D perhaps matching TRBD1 (6 bases). V dropped 6 bases and J dropped 6 bases, with 23 bases sitting between them. The CDR3 is 16 residues long. Germline V gene data show CDR1 as LNHDA and CDR2 as SQIVND (reference sequence). CDR3: CASSNTMSQGLAEAFF. Here the CDR3 DNA reads TGTGCCAGTAGCAATACTATGAGTCAGGGGTTAGCTGAAGCTTTCTTT. The full variable domain, in which reference TRBV19 and TRBJ1-1 provide the parts outside the CDR3, is DGGITQSPKYLFRKEGQNVTLSCEQNLNHDAMYWYRQDPGQGLRLIYYSQIVNDFQKGDIAEGYSVSREKKESFPLTVTSAQKNPTAFYLCASSNTMSQGLAEAFFGQGTRLTVV.

The chain has TRBV4-3 and TRBJ2-3, with 8 positions matching TRBD2. V lost 0 bases, J lost 3 bases, and 5 bases stayed unmatched. The germline gives CDR1 LGHNA, CDR2 YSLEER. The CDR3 consists of 16 residues. Here the CDR3 reads CASSQDRAGGTDTQYF. DNA for the CDR3: TGCGCCAGCAGCCAAGATAGGGCGGGGGGTACAGATACGCAGTATTTT.

The CDR3 DNA sequence: TGTGCCAGCAGCTTAGCTGGTAGTAGCTACGAGCAGTACTTC. It codes for CASSLAGSSYEQYF. V usage is TRBV7-8 and J usage is TRBJ2-7, with D hard to call. V was pared by 0 bases and J by 3 bases, with 9 bases between. Germline-derived CDR1 and CDR2 are SGHVS and FQNEAQ. The CDR3 runs to 14 residues.

The V and J genes are TRBV30 and TRBJ2-5; tentative D call: TRBD1 (5 bases). Germline CDR1 is GTSNPN and CDR2 is SVGIG (reference sequence). The CDR3 loop spans 15 amino acids. The V and J ends lost 0 bases and 1 base respectively, with 12 bases between them. The CDR3 reads CAWSVGIGAQETQYF. The CDR3 DNA reads TGTGCCTGGAGTGTTGGGATAGGGGCCCAAGAGACCCAGTACTTC.

This clone was detected once. The chain uses TRBV6-4 and TRBJ2-1, with 7 bases fitting TRBD1. CDR1 is MRHNA, CDR2 SNTAGT, per germline. The CDR3 runs 13 residues. Trimming cost V 2 bases and J 10 bases; bases outside gene matches: 5. The CDR3 DNA reads as TGTGCCAGCAGTGACAGGGGGCCGGGGGAGCAGTTCTTC. Protein product: CASSDRGPGEQFF.

Only a few counts were recorded for this clone. The chain joins TRBV15 to TRBJ1-1, with D possibly being TRBD1 (6 bases). Germline loops: CDR1 LNHNV, CDR2 YYDKDF (reference sequence). The CDR3 runs 13 residues. Trimming stripped 5 bases from V and 4 bases from J, with 11 bases between. The CDR3: CATSLGAVTEAFF. CDR3 DNA sequence: TGTGCCACCAGCCTGGGGGCGGTCACTGAAGCTTTCTTT.

The J gene is TRBJ1-3, the V gene TRBV6-5, with D possibly being TRBD1 (6 bases). Germline CDR1 is MNHEY and CDR2 is SVGAGI. Trimming took off 4 bases at V and 4 bases at J, with 8 bases between the two ends. The CDR3 is 13 amino acids. CDR3 sequence (DNA): TGTGCCAGCAGTTTACAGGGAGGAAACACCATATATTTT. It translates to CASSLQGGNTIYF.

The rearrangement uses TRBV18 and TRBJ2-5; D call uncertain. The CDR3 has 13 residues. The V gene's germline CDR1 is KGHSH and CDR2 LQKENI. V was cut by 2 bases and J by 2 bases, with 6 bases left in between. CDR3 sequence reads: CASSPDLQETQYF. CDR3 DNA sequence: TGTGCCAGCTCACCAGACTTACAAGAGACCCAGTACTTC.

The rearrangement uses TRBV28 and TRBJ1-2; D possibly corresponds to TRBD1 (6 bases). Germline V lookup: CDR1 MDHEN, CDR2 SYDVKM. The ends were cut back, 3 bases at V and 4 bases at J, with 15 bases in the middle. The CDR3 loop spans 15 amino acids. The CDR3 protein is CASSLGGQRVYGYTF. CDR3 coding DNA: TGTGCCAGCAGTTTGGGGGGGCAGCGAGTCTATGGCTACACCTTC.

This clone occurred a few times. The chain recombines TRBV29-1 with TRBJ1-3, with a possible D match to TRBD1 (5 bases). Germline V CDR1 and CDR2: SQVTM, ANQGSEA. The CDR3 length is 11 residues. This CDR3 is CTGGDGNTIYF. The CDR3 region has the DNA TGCACGGGGGGGGACGGAAACACCATATATTTT.